Listed here is a single TCR beta chain. Its antigen is as yet unknown. PCR employed 60 Vbeta and 13 Jbeta primers. Sequencing used immunoSEQ multiplex PCR; TCRdb keeps in-frame clones, though not all of them. The table has approximately 140,000 clones, approximately 82% seen once. The CDR3 loop spans 14 amino acids. The germline CDR1 and CDR2 sequences are SGHNT and YENEEA. Trimming removed 0 bases at V and 2 bases at J, with 7 bases between. The data belong to a study of cytomegalovirus exposure and HLA in healthy donors. Study details: An analysis done earlier identified 100 million to 140 million unique TCR beta sequences from about 180 million T cells. Study-level results: Analysis was performed later, and it showed HLA-associated TCR beta chains to be more clonally expanded than equally common others. Most CMV-associated TCR beta chains appeared HLA-restricted in a later analysis.

As for the donors, each was a healthy bone marrow donor. The receptor comes from a woman aged 40 to 55 in good health and CMV-seronegative. J is TRBJ2-5 and V is TRBV11-3, with D maybe TRBD2 (6 bases). Sequenced sample: PBMCs. The CDR3 nucleotides read TGTGCCAGCAGCTTAGATGCGGGACAAGAGACCCAGTACTTC. Translation gives CASSLDAGQETQYF. The variable domain in full, with the rest retrieved from reference TRBV11-3 and TRBJ2-5, is EAGVVQSPRYKIIEKKQPVAFWCNPISGHNTLYWYLQNLGQGPELLIRYENEEAVDDSQLPKDRFSAERLKGVDSTLKIQPAELGDSAVYLCASSLDAGQETQYFGPGTRLLVL.